Listed below are T cell receptor beta chains from one sample, sequenced in a study of T-cell memory formation after mild COVID-19. TCRdb called the 5' RACE reads again in MiXCR, with one record for every CDR3 protein. Counted here are about 150,000 distinct CDR3 sequences, roughly a third occurring once; the ten biggest clones make up 9.5% to 15%. The material sequenced was PBMCs or a T cell subset sorted from them (not recorded which). Receptor source: an adult woman who had mild COVID-19 (a few samples of this study predate the infection). Cell type and time point are not known. CDR3s leave out the opening cysteine and the closing phenylalanine or tryptophan. D genes are given only for firm matches.

TRBV25-1	14	TRBD2	TRBJ2-7	ASSEWSSGRNYEQY
TRBV7-9	14	TRBD2	TRBJ2-2	ASSLVWTSNTGELF
TRBV20-1	11	-	TRBJ2-1	SATGMGYNEQF
TRBV7-8	13	-	TRBJ2-5	ASSLVQGLQETQY
TRBV27	13	-	TRBJ2-7	ASSLFTEGPYEQY
TRBV5-1	14	-	TRBJ2-2	ASSFSLQENTGELF
TRBV12-3/TRBV12-4	13	TRBD1	TRBJ2-7	ASTAASRGIYEQY
TRBV6-5	11	-	TRBJ2-2	ASSPRSAGELF
TRBV5-5	12	TRBD1	TRBJ1-5	ASSPQTGDQPQH
TRBV20-1	12	-	TRBJ2-7	SAPPGRGADEQY
TRBV7-2	14	TRBD2	TRBJ2-1	ASSLAGTSIYNEQF
TRBV9	15	TRBD2	TRBJ2-1	ASSGGLAGVGRNEQF
TRBV18	11	TRBD1	TRBJ1-2	ASDRGLNYGYT
TRBV25-1	12	-	TRBJ2-1	ASSFTGVLNEQF
TRBV20-1	10	-	TRBJ1-5	SARQSNQPQH
TRBV9	12	-	TRBJ2-5	ASSVAGFQETQY
TRBV5-1	14	-	TRBJ2-3	ASSSGTGTSTDTQY
TRBV15	13	-	TRBJ2-7	ATSRDKDLNYEQY
TRBV11-2	13	-	TRBJ2-1	ASSLWDDYIPEQF
TRBV6-2/TRBV6-3	13	TRBD2	TRBJ2-6	ASRRGSSGANVLT
TRBV7-2	11	-	TRBJ2-3	ASSPQTGDTQY
TRBV24-1	9	-	TRBJ2-1	ATSDLREQF
TRBV12-3/TRBV12-4	11	-	TRBJ2-3	ASSLSGADTQY
TRBV29-1	11	TRBD1	TRBJ1-1	SVATTGADEAF
TRBV20-1	13	-	TRBJ2-7	SAPPEGRPLYEQY
TRBV29-1	13	-	TRBJ2-7	SVAHRDITWGEQY
TRBV3-1	13	TRBD1	TRBJ2-7	ASSDAPGQTYEQY
TRBV4-2	13	-	TRBJ1-5	ASSRAGSANQPQH
TRBV7-8	13	TRBD1	TRBJ2-5	ASTLTGTGKETQY
TRBV12-3/TRBV12-4	12	-	TRBJ2-1	ASSRPGSYNEQF
TRBV3-1	15	-	TRBJ2-3	ASSQDKVQVGADTQY
TRBV5-1	13	-	TRBJ2-1	ASSLEVRAANEQF
TRBV7-9	12	TRBD1	TRBJ2-7	ASSLRQGANEQY
TRBV5-1	13	TRBD1	TRBJ2-1	ASSPGQGTYNEQF
TRBV3-1	13	-	TRBJ2-2	ASSHDGLVTGELF
TRBV4-3	15	TRBD2	TRBJ2-1	ASSQGNLAGEGGEQF
TRBV12-3/TRBV12-4	12	-	TRBJ2-1	ASSFRAGTPDVF
TRBV21-1	13	-	TRBJ2-5	ASSKESQDQETQY
TRBV12-3/TRBV12-4	10	-	TRBJ1-5	ASSLLNQPQH
TRBV20-1	11	TRBD2	TRBJ2-3	SPWGGDLDTQY
TRBV20-1	12	-	TRBJ2-7	SARQEGSSYEQY
TRBV24-1	12	-	TRBJ2-2	ATSAASNTGELF
TRBV20-1	12	-	TRBJ2-3	SASGAGRADTQY
TRBV7-2	12	TRBD1	TRBJ2-4	ASSSFTGGNIQY
TRBV27	12	TRBD2	TRBJ2-1	ATSSGRGYNEQF
TRBV12-3/TRBV12-4	10	-	TRBJ2-5	ASAGAEETQY
TRBV7-9	15	-	TRBJ2-6	ASSVSTSPSGANVLT
TRBV24-1	16	-	TRBJ2-5	ATSDFAGSVGNQETQY
TRBV5-6	11	TRBD1	TRBJ2-7	ASTWGQGHEQY
TRBV5-1	13	TRBD1	TRBJ1-1	ASAYLTGVNTEAF
TRBV4-1	12	-	TRBJ2-7	ASSQGDPGREQY
TRBV18	13	TRBD1	TRBJ1-2	ASSHSGQGNYGYT
TRBV3-1	12	TRBD1	TRBJ2-7	ASSRGTGAGEQY
TRBV6-5	12	TRBD1	TRBJ2-5	ASSYSTGKETQY
TRBV7-9	12	-	TRBJ2-1	ASSFLEQGNEQF
TRBV7-3	13	-	TRBJ2-6	ASSPQGSGANVLT
TRBV18	11	-	TRBJ2-1	ASLPMTDNEQF
TRBV29-1	13	TRBD1	TRBJ2-1	SVLDRASAYNEQF
TRBV4-3	13	-	TRBJ1-2	ASSPSGAFYYGYT